This entry lists 6 T cell receptor beta chains sequenced from one sample in a study of cytomegalovirus exposure and HLA in healthy donors. The PCR made use of 60 Vbeta and 13 Jbeta primers. Method: immunoSEQ multiplex PCR; TCRdb's copy keeps in-frame clones and lacks some. The sample records 150,000 to 200,000 clones, over 80% being singletons. Sequenced input: PBMCs. The receptors stem from a man aged 35 to 55 in good health and CMV-seropositive.

In its sample, this clone was seen once. The chain has TRBV7-8 and TRBJ2-7; 7 bases fit TRBD1. The CDR3 contains 14 residues. The V gene end was trimmed by 5 bases and the J gene end by 1 base; junction bases not matched to a gene: 5. The germline V gene has CDR1 SGHVS and CDR2 FQNEAQ. CDR3 in amino acids: CASSGDRVSYEQYF. In nucleotides, the CDR3 is TGTGCCAGCAGCGGCGACAGGGTTTCCTACGAGCAGTACTTC.

The chain employs TRBV7-2 and TRBJ1-2; D unresolved. Germline V CDR1 and CDR2: SGHTA, FQGNSA. CDR3 length: 14 amino acids. Trimming pared 1 base from V and 0 bases from J, leaving 6 bases between. This CDR3 is CASSLEAANYGYTF. The CDR3 nucleotides read TGTGCCAGCAGCTTAGAAGCGGCTAACTATGGCTACACCTTC.

The rearrangement links TRBV12-5 to TRBJ1-1; 7 bases agree with TRBD1. The J segment lost 8 bases and the V segment lost 6 bases, leaving 9 bases of the junction unmatched. The germline gives CDR1 LGHNT, CDR2 FRNRAP. This CDR3 is built from 13 residues. The CDR3 DNA is TGTGCTAGTGGCCCGACAGGGTTGAACGAAGCTTTCTTT. Amino acids: CASGPTGLNEAFF.

The V gene is TRBV5-1, the J gene TRBJ2-6; TRBD1 matches at 7 bases. The junction had 5 bases not matched to a gene; V was cut back by 4 bases and J by 1 base. Germline CDR1 and CDR2: SGHRS and YFSETQ. The CDR3 loop spans 16 amino acids. Here the CDR3 DNA reads TGCGCCAGCAGCAAGACACAGGGGTCTGGGGCCAACGTCCTGACTTTC. This codes for CASSKTQGSGANVLTF. Based on the CDR3 plus reference TRBV5-1 and TRBJ2-6, the full variable domain is KAGVTQTPRYLIKTRGQQVTLSCSPISGHRSVSWYQQTPGQGLQFLFEYFSETQRNKGNFPGRFSGRQFSNSRSEMNVSTLELGDSALYLCASSKTQGSGANVLTFGAGSRLTVL.

This chain connects TRBV7-2 to TRBJ1-2, with TRBD1 matching over 9 bases. Germline CDR1 reads SGHTA; CDR2 reads FQGNSA. Trimming at V came to 3 bases and at J to 4 bases, leaving 18 bases not matched to a gene. The CDR3 is 19 residues long. The CDR3, as DNA: TGTGCCAGCAGCTTGGGTTCGGGGACAGGGACGTATGCCGCCTATGGCTACACCTTC. Its protein product is CASSLGSGTGTYAAYGYTF. Filled out from reference TRBV7-2 and TRBJ1-2, the complete variable domain reads GAGVSQSPSNKVTEKGKDVELRCDPISGHTALYWYRQSLGQGLEFLIYFQGNSAPDKSGLPSDRFSAERTGGSVSTLTIQRTQQEDSAVYLCASSLGSGTGTYAAYGYTFGSGTRLTVV.

The DNA of the CDR3 is TGTGCCAGCAGTTCCGGGACTAGCGTTTATACGCAGTATTTT. It specifies CASSSGTSVYTQYF. J is TRBJ2-3 and V is TRBV28; TRBD2 matches 10 bases. J gave up 7 bases and V 4 bases, and 5 bases lay outside the gene matches. The CDR3 extends over 14 amino acids. Germline-derived CDR1 and CDR2 are MDHEN and SYDVKM.